Below, one TCR beta chain is given with its context. What it recognizes is unknown. The sample originates from a study of blood T cells in healthy people across ages. Overall study findings and caveats: PBMCs went unsorted, and a conclusive naive versus antigen-experienced comparison was therefore prevented. The donors' CMV status was not determined, possibly confounding changes in expanded clonotypes.

Staff drew 9 to 10 milliliters of peripheral blood from each donor. PBMCs were isolated at a quantity of at least 7 million per sample. The CDR3 sequence is 13 residues long. Germline assignment: CDR1 MNHEY and CDR2 SMNVEV (reference sequence). V lost 0 bases and J lost 3, with 5 bases in between. The authors ran a second PCR of about 7 to 11 cycles using a sample-barcoded 5' primer and a J-beta primer mix. Via MiXCR, TCRdb re-called the 5' RACE reads, giving one row per CDR3 protein. The profile shows roughly 800,000 distinct CDR3 sequences, 58% of them singletons. The receptor's source is a man aged 25-45 years in good health. The chain is built from TRBV27 and TRBJ1-1, with unresolved D. Sequencing was done on a sample of blood. The DNA for the CDR3 is TGTGCCAGCAGTTTATCGAAATACACTGAAGCTTTCTTT. Amino acids: CASSLSKYTEAFF.